Included here is one T cell receptor beta chain sequence, with context. Its specificity is not known. In the naive CD8 group, cells lacked CD45RO and were positively selected for CCR7, so terminally differentiated effector memory CD45RA+ cells were left out. All the donors were Caucasian adults who lived in Nashville, Tennessee. Genomic DNA of every subset was divided equally among multiple immunoSEQ plates. Clones were read by immunoSEQ multiplex PCR, and TCRdb kept only the in-frame ones, dropping some. This table has just over 2,000,000 clones, about 95% appearing once. This sample was included in a study of shared clonotypes between healthy human individuals. Findings of the study overall: Shared clonotypes: roughly 4.7% naive CD4, roughly 3.8% naive CD8, 2.3% memory CD4, 0.4% to 0.5% memory CD8.

The sequenced sample consisted of naive CD8+ T cells sorted from blood. This TCR came from a man between 18 and 35 years old in good health.

CDR3 DNA: TGTGCCAGTAGTTTCTCCGGGCTCCCGAATAACTATGGCTACACCTTC. As protein: CASSFSGLPNNYGYTF. The rearrangement joins TRBV19 to TRBJ1-2, with D unclear. Germline V gene data show CDR1 as LNHDA and CDR2 as SQIVND (reference sequence). The CDR3 is made up of 16 amino acids. Deletions cut 5 bases from V and 1 base from J, with 17 bases between.